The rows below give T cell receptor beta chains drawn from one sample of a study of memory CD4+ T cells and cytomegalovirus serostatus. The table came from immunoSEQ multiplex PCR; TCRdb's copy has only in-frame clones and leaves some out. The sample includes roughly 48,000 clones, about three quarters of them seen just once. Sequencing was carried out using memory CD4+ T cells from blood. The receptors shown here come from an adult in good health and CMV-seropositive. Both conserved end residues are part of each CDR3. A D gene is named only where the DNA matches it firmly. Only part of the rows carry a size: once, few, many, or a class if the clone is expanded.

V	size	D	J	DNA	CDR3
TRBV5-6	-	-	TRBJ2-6	TGTGCCAGCAGCGGCGGGACACTTGACCCTGGGGCCAACGTCCTGACTTTC	CASSGGTLDPGANVLTF
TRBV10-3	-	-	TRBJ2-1	TGTGCCATCAGTGAGTTGGTAGGTAATGGCAATGAGCAGTTCTTC	CAISELVGNGNEQFF
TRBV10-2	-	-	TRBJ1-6	TGCGCCAGCAAAGAGGCCCCCTATAATTCACCCCTCCACTTT	CASKEAPYNSPLHF
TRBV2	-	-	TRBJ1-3	TGTGCCAGCAGTGCTGGGGCTAGCTCTGGAAACACCATATATTTT	CASSAGASSGNTIYF
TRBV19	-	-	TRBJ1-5	TGTGCCAGTAGCTACCCTAAGGGGAGAGGCAATCAGCCCCAGCATTTT	CASSYPKGRGNQPQHF
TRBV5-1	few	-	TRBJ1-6	TGCGCCAGCAGCTTGAGCGGACAGAACTCCTATAATTCACCCCTCCACTTT	CASSLSGQNSYNSPLHF
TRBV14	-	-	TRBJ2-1	TGTGCCAGCAGCCGAGACAATGAGCAGTTCTTC	CASSRDNEQFF
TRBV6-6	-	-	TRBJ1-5	TGTGCCTCAAGAACCGGGGGAGTCAATCAGCCCCAGCATTTT	CASRTGGVNQPQHF
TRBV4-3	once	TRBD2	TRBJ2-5	TGCGCCAGCAGCCAAGAGCCTAGCGGTGAAGAGACCCAGTACTTC	CASSQEPSGEETQYF
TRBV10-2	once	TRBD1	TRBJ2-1	TGCGCCAGCAGTGTGGGACAGGGTATGTTCAATGAGCAGTTCTTC	CASSVGQGMFNEQFF
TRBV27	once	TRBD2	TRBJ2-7	TGTGCCAGCAGTCTACTAACTAGCGGGAGGGCATACGAGCAGTACTTC	CASSLLTSGRAYEQYF
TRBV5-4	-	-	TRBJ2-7	TGTGCCAGCAGCTCCCAGGGAGTACTCGAGCAGTACTTC	CASSSQGVLEQYF
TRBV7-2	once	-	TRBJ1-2	TGTGCCAGCAGTCTCCCCAACAAGGATGGCTACACCTTC	CASSLPNKDGYTF
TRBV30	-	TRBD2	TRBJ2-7	TGTGCCTGGACGCCTAGCGGGTTAGCCTACGAGCAGTACTTC	CAWTPSGLAYEQYF
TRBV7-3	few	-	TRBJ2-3	TGTGCCAGCAGCAGAGAGGTCCAAGATACGCAGTATTTT	CASSREVQDTQYF
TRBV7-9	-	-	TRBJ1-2	TGTGCCAGCACCCTGGGGGAGGTGGGCTATGGCTACACCTTC	CASTLGEVGYGYTF
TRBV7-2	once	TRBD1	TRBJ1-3	TGTGCCAGCACCACCTTCCCAGGGGGTTCTGGAAACACCATATATTTT	CASTTFPGGSGNTIYF
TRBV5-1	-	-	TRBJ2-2	TGCGCCAGCAGCCCCCAGTCAAACAGGAACACCGGGGAGCTGTTTTTT	CASSPQSNRNTGELFF
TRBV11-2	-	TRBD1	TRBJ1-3	TGTGCCAGCAGCTCGCAGGGGGTACTTGGAAACACCATATATTTT	CASSSQGVLGNTIYF
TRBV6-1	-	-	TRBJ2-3	TGTGCCAGCTGCCGGGACGGTAGCACAGATACGCAGTATTTT	CASCRDGSTDTQYF
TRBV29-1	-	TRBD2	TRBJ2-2	TGCAGCGTTGCCCGGGGGGGTAACACCGGGGAGCTGTTTTTT	CSVARGGNTGELFF
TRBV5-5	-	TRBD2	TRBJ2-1	TGTGCCAGCAGCGCACTAGCGGGGAGAGGCAATGAGCAGTTCTTC	CASSALAGRGNEQFF
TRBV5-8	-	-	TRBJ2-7	TGTGCCAGCAGCCCATCGTGGGGGGTGGAACAGTACTTC	CASSPSWGVEQYF
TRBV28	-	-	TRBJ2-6	TGTGCCAGCACCTCTGGGGCCAACGTCCTGACTTTC	CASTSGANVLTF
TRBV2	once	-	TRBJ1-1	TGTGCCAGCAATAGAATGAACACTGAAGCTTTCTTT	CASNRMNTEAFF
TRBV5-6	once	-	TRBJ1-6	TGTGCCAGCAGCTTGGACAGTAATTCACCCCTCCACTTT	CASSLDSNSPLHF
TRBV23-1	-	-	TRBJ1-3	TGCGCCAGCAGTCAACCAGGAGTTTCCTCGACATACTCTGGAAACACCATATATTTT	CASSQPGVSSTYSGNTIYF
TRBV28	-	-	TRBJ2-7	TGTGCCAGCAGTAGAATGAACAGTCTCTACGAGCAGTACTTC	CASSRMNSLYEQYF
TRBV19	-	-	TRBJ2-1	TGTGCCAGTAGTATTTATCCCGGACTTGACAATGAGCAGTTCTTC	CASSIYPGLDNEQFF
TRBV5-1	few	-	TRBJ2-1	TGCGCCAGCAGCTTGGAAGTGGGGCTTTACAATGAGCAGTTCTTC	CASSLEVGLYNEQFF
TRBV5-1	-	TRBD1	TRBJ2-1	TGCGCCAGCCGTAAACAGGGGGCAATTAATGAGCAGTTCTTC	CASRKQGAINEQFF
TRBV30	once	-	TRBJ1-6	TGTGCCTGGAGTGTACGAGGGCCCCTCCTCCTTAATAATTCACCCCTCCACTTT	CAWSVRGPLLLNNSPLHF
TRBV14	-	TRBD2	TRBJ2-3	TGTGCCAGCAGCCACGGGGGGAACACAGATACGCAGTATTTT	CASSHGGNTDTQYF
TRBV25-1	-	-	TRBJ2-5	TGTGCCAGCAGCGGGGGGGCTCCGGCGGCAGGGGGGGCCCAGTACTTC	CASSGGAPAAGGAQYF
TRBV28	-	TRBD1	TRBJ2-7	TGTGCCAGCAGTTTAGGCGGGACAGGGGTCTACGAGCAGTACTTC	CASSLGGTGVYEQYF
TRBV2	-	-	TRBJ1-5	TGTGCCAGCAGTGAAGAAGATCCGCGAGTGAGAAATCAGCCCCAGCATTTT	CASSEEDPRVRNQPQHF
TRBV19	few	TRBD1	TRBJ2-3	TGTGCCAGTAGTCTCTTACAGGGGGCTGGCACAGATACGCAGTATTTT	CASSLLQGAGTDTQYF
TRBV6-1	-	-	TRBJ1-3	TGTGCCAGCAGTCCAAATAGCTCTGGAAACACCATATATTTT	CASSPNSSGNTIYF
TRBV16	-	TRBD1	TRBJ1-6	TGTGCCAGCAGCCGCCGACAGGGGGTATCTTCACCCCTCCACTTT	CASSRRQGVSSPLHF
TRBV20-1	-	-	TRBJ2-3	TGCAGTGCTAACCTTTTAAATACGCAGTATTTT	CSANLLNTQYF
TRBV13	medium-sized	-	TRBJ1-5	TGTGCCAGCAGCTTCGAGGGGTTTCAGCCCCAGCATTTT	CASSFEGFQPQHF
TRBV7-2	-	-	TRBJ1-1	TGTGCCAGCAGCTTAGCGCCGGCCGGCGGTGGGACTGAAGCTTTCTTT	CASSLAPAGGGTEAFF
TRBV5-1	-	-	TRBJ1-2	TGCGCCAGCAGCTTGTCCGGGATGGAGGGCTACACCTTC	CASSLSGMEGYTF
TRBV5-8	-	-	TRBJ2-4	TGTGCCAGCAGATTTTCGGCCGGGCACATTCAGTACTTC	CASRFSAGHIQYF
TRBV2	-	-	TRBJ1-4	TGTGCCAGCAGGGGGGGGACGCGAAATGAAAAACTGTTTTTT	CASRGGTRNEKLFF
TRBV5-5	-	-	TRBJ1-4	TGTGCCAGCACGCAAGGGTCTAATGAAAAACTGTTTTTT	CASTQGSNEKLFF
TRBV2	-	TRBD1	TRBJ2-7	TGTGCCAGCAGTGGGACAGGGGCGTGGGCGGGGCAGTACTTC	CASSGTGAWAGQYF
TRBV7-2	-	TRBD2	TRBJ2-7	TGTGCCAGCAGCTCTAGAGCGGGAGAGCCCTACGAGCAGTACTTC	CASSSRAGEPYEQYF
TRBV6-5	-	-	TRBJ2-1	TGTGCCAGCAGAACCTTGACTACCTACAATGAGCAGTTCTTC	CASRTLTTYNEQFF
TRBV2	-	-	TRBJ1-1	TGTGCCAGCACTGCAGTAGGGTTTGACACTGAAGCTTTCTTT	CASTAVGFDTEAFF
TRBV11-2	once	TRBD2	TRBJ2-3	TGTGCCAGCAGCTTAGGTGGTCACGGGAGGAAAGATACGCAGTATTTT	CASSLGGHGRKDTQYF
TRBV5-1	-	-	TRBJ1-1	TGCGCCAGCAGCTTAAGGGCAAACATGAACACTGAAGCTTTCTTT	CASSLRANMNTEAFF